This T cell receptor (beta chain) originates from a study of siplizumab effects on memory and regulatory T cells. The study's findings and limits: Phenotypic classification as naive or memory proved unattainable for roughly 75-95% of proliferating CD4+ or CD8+ clones. Under siplizumab, an average about 70% of mappable alloreactive CD4+ clones were Treg-derived, compared with around 25% in controls.

The CDR3 length is 14 residues. CDR1 and CDR2 from the germline V gene are LNHDA and SQIVND (reference sequence). Trimming pared 11 bases from V and 0 bases from J, leaving 16 bases between. TCR templates numbering 90,000 to 100,000 were assayed per sample. Sequencing used immunoSEQ multiplex PCR; TCRdb keeps in-frame clones, though not all of them. The sample contains more than 95,000 clones, roughly 94% of which appear only once. Worth noting for this clone: The antigen is unknown.

Sample: non-Treg CD4+ T cells sorted from blood. This clonotype originated in a human donor in good health. The chain has TRBV19 and TRBJ1-2; D is ambiguous. DNA of the CDR3: TGTGCCGTTAAAGGAGTTGGAACTAACTATGGCTACACCTTC. Translated: CAVKGVGTNYGYTF.